The present entry profiles one T cell receptor (beta chain) with its context. No antigen is known for it. Specified treatment: 19 received Ad26.COV2.S at low or high dose, single or two shots; a few received placebo; per-sample allocation not given. Material that was analyzed had been drawn on day 63 after the first vaccine or placebo injection. This sample is drawn from a study of Ad26.COV2.S vaccination and SARS-CoV-2 variants. Study information: Of the COV1001 trial arms, the Ad26.COV2.S arm included the donor. Once, or twice with 56 days between doses, Ad26.COV2.S was given intramuscularly. General study findings and limits: Total responses of T cells may have been underestimated by the analyses of TCR breadth and depth.

Germline values: CDR1 MNHEY, CDR2 SVGEGT. CDR3 length equals 12 residues. Trimming left V 5 bases short and J 7 bases short, with 6 bases between. Assay used: immunoSEQ multiplex PCR; TCRdb lists only in-frame clones, some missing. The data show around 420,000 clones, with approximately 88% seen just once and about 3.6% held by the top ten. The clonotype originates from a person aged 18-60 years who received the Ad26.COV2.S COVID-19 vaccine or a placebo. The chain couples TRBV6-2 or TRBV6-3 to TRBJ1-6; unclear D gene. Specimen: peripheral blood, collected in a trial of Ad26.COV2.S vaccine versus placebo. The CDR3, as DNA: TGTGCCAGCAGTACCATCAATTCACCCCTCCACTTT. It yields the protein CASSTINSPLHF.